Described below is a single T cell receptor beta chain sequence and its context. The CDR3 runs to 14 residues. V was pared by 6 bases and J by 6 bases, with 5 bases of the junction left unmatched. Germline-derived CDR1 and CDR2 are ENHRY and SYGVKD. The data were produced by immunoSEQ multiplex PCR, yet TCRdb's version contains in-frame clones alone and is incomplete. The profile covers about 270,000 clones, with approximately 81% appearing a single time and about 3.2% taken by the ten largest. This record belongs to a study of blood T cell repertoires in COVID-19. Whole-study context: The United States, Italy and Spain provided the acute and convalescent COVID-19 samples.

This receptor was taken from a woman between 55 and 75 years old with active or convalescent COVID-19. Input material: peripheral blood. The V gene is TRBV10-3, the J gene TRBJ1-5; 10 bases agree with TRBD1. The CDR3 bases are TGTGCCATCAGGGGGACAGGGGAAAGTCAGCCCCAGCATTTT. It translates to CAIRGTGESQPQHF.